A single sample is the source of the 10 T cell receptor beta chains below, sequenced in a study of tumor and adjacent non-tumor tissue in lung cancer. RNA was extracted from bulk tissue without any cell sorting. Distant lung tissue was collected more than 3 cm away from the tumor edge. Three rounds of nested PCR, following a modified ARM-PCR protocol, produced the TCRbeta library. Via MiXCR, TCRdb re-called the multiplex PCR reads, giving one row per CDR3 protein. The sample contains under 75,000 distinct CDR3 sequences, around 65% of which appear only once. Sequencing was done on a sample of distant non-tumor lung tissue. Source of these receptors: a woman in her forties or fifties with non-small cell lung cancer.

This chain connects TRBV7-2 to TRBJ2-7, with D maybe TRBD2 (5 bases). V shed 4 bases and J shed 2 bases, with 15 bases lying between them. The CDR3 has 15 residues. CDR1 and CDR2 from the germline V gene are SGHTA and FQGNSA. CDR3 sequence reads: CASSYLPGRPYEQYF. CDR3 DNA sequence: TGTGCCAGCAGCTACTTACCGGGAAGACCCTACGAGCAGTACTTC.

Of note for this clonotype: It may be a read error: a sequence one base away is much more abundant. The rearrangement joins TRBV4-2 to TRBJ2-2, with 7 bases identical to TRBD1. Germline CDR1 is LGHNA and CDR2 is YNFKEQ. The length of the CDR3 is 15 residues. The CDR3, as DNA: TGTGCCAGCAGCCTTGGGACAGCGAACACCGGGAAGCTGTTTTTT. Protein: CASSLGTANTGKLFF.

Written as DNA, the CDR3 is TGTGCCAGCAGCCCCGGGACAGAGACCACTGAAGCTTTCTTT. Residues: CASSPGTETTEAFF. V and J are TRBV11-2 and TRBJ1-1; 7 nucleotides line up with TRBD1. Trimming cost V 5 bases and J 4 bases; bases outside gene matches: 7. Looked up from germline, CDR1 is SGHAT and CDR2 is FQNNGV. The CDR3 has 14 amino acids. Drawing the rest from reference TRBV11-2 and TRBJ1-1, the complete variable domain is EAGVAQSPRYKIIEKRQSVAFWCNPISGHATLYWYQQILGQGPKLLIQFQNNGVVDDSQLPKDRFSAERLKGVDSTLKIQPAKLEDSAVYLCASSPGTETTEAFFGQGTRLTVV.

With regard to this clonotype: A junction boundary mismatches the germline segment, possibly from a read error. This chain uses TRBV20-1 with TRBJ2-3; the D call may be TRBD1 or TRBD2 (5 bases each). The CDR3 totals 12 residues. Germline V gene sequence: CDR1 DFQATT, CDR2 SNEGSKA (reference sequence). CDR3 sequence reads: CSAMGRADTQYF. CDR3 DNA: TGCAGTGCGATGGGACGGGCAGATACTCAGTATTTT.

The chain recombines TRBV11-2 with TRBJ2-6; a possible D gene is TRBD2 (6 bases). Germline V gene lookup returns CDR1 SGHAT and CDR2 FQNNGV. CDR3 size: 15 residues. V was shortened by 5 bases and J by 8 bases, with 16 bases between the two germline ends. The CDR3 here is CASSRGGVWPNVLTF. CDR3 nucleotides: TGTGCCAGCAGCCGAGGCGGGGTCTGGCCCAACGTCCTGACTTTC.

In its sample, this clonotype was seen a few times. The chain couples TRBV29-1 to TRBJ2-1; 12 bases agree with TRBD2. Germline V gene lookup returns CDR1 SQVTM and CDR2 ANQGSEA. The trim removed 7 bases at V and 4 bases at J, leaving 11 bases unmatched. The CDR3 covers 16 residues. The CDR3: CSAGPLAGGPYNEQFF. The CDR3 DNA reads as TGCAGCGCCGGGCCGCTAGCGGGAGGGCCATACAATGAGCAGTTCTTC.

In the case of this clonotype: Its ends do not fully match the called genes, so a read error is possible. The chain links TRBV20-1 to TRBJ2-7, with 11 bases fitting TRBD1. Looked up from germline, CDR1 is DFQATT and CDR2 is SNEGSKA (reference sequence). The CDR3 covers 16 residues. CDR3 in amino acids: CNAQDRPGQGGYEQYF. The CDR3 DNA is TGCAATGCTCAAGACCGACCGGGACAGGGGGGCTACGAACAGTACTTC.

With respect to this clonotype: A much larger clone is a single base away; this may be a read error. This sequence joins TRBV20-1 and TRBJ1-5, with a weak D call TRBD1 (5 bases). Germline V gene data show CDR1 as DFQATT and CDR2 as SNEGSKA (reference sequence). V lost 8 bases, J lost 2 bases, and 22 bases lay in between. The CDR3 sequence is 16 residues long. The CDR3 DNA reads as TGCAGTTCTGGCACGAGGGGCAATAATCGCAATCAGCCCCAGCATTTT. It yields the protein CSSGTRGNNRNQPQHF.

About this clonotype itself: At one end the junction does not follow the germline gene, possibly because of a read error. J is TRBJ2-3 and V is TRBV12-3 or TRBV12-4; 8 positions agree with TRBD1. The CDR3 loop spans 14 amino acids. CDR3 DNA: TGTGCCATCAGCATACGACAGGGGACAGATATGCAGTATTTT. Residues: CAISIRQGTDMQYF.

A remark on this clonotype: One junction end does not reproduce the germline sequence, and a read error may be involved. The chain links TRBV9 to TRBJ1-3; D is uncertain. CDR1 and CDR2 from the germline V gene are SGDLS and YYNGEE. There are 15 residues in the CDR3. The CDR3 nucleotides are TGTGCCAGCAGCCCGAGAGGTGGGCTCGGAAACACCATAAATTTT. Translated, it gives CASSPRGGLGNTINF.